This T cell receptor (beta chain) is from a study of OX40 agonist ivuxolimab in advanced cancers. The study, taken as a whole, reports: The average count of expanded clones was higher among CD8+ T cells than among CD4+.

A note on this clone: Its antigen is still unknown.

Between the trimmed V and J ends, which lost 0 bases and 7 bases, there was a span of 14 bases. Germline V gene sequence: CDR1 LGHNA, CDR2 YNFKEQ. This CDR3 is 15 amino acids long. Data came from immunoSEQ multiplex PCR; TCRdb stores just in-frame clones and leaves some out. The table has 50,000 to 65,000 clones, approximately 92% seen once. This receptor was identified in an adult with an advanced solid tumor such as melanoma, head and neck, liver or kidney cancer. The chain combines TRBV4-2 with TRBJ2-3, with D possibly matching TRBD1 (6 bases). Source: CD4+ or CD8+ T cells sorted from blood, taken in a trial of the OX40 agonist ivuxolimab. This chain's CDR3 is CASSQDGTKKYTQYF. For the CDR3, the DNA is TGTGCCAGCAGCCAAGATGGGACAAAAAAGTATACGCAGTATTTT.